One sample yielded the 4 T cell receptor beta chains listed below, sequenced in a study of high-grade serous ovarian cancer treatment subgroups. Tumor tissue was taken before any definitive surgery or chemotherapy was given. Sequencing used immunoSEQ multiplex PCR; TCRdb keeps in-frame clones, though not all of them. The table has about 9,100 clones, roughly nine tenths seen once. The specimen was tumor tissue. The receptors come from a human donor with high-grade serous ovarian cancer.

CDR3 DNA: TGTGCCAGCAGCCAATCGGGGACAGGGAACTACGAGCAGTACTTC. It translates to CASSQSGTGNYEQYF. The rearrangement links TRBV16 to TRBJ2-7; 9 nucleotides line up with TRBD1. CDR3 size: 15 residues. V gave up 0 bases and J gave up 3 bases; unmatched junction bases: 3. CDR1 KGHSY and CDR2 FQNENV come from the germline V gene.

The chain has TRBV7-9 and TRBJ2-3, with D uncertain. Germline V gives CDR1 SEHNR, CDR2 FQNEAQ (reference sequence). V lost 5 bases to trimming and J lost 1 base, with 16 bases between them. The CDR3 is made up of 16 amino acids. DNA of the CDR3: TGTGCCAGCAGCCACGAGAGGTACAGCGGCACAGATACGCAGTATTTT. Translation: CASSHERYSGTDTQYF. Combining the CDR3 with reference TRBV7-9 and TRBJ2-3 gives the whole variable domain DTGVSQNPRHKITKRGQNVTFRCDPISEHNRLYWYRQTLGQGPEFLTYFQNEAQLEKSRLLSDRFSAERPKGSFSTLEIQRTEQGDSAMYLCASSHERYSGTDTQYFGPGTRLTVL.

V gene TRBV4-1 combines with J gene TRBJ2-1; the match to TRBD2 covers 8 bases. Germline V gene data show CDR1 as MGHRA and CDR2 as YSYEKL. Germline trimming cut 1 base from V and 6 bases from J; bases unmatched to any gene: 8. CDR3 length equals 16 residues. CDR3 sequence (DNA): TGCGCCAGCAGCCAAGGCCACAGCGGGAGTTTCAATGAGCAGTTCTTC. This translates into CASSQGHSGSFNEQFF.

The chain has TRBV5-1 and TRBJ2-7, with unresolved D. The V and J ends lost 2 bases and 2 bases respectively, with 8 bases between them. CDR1 and CDR2 (germline): SGHRS, YFSETQ. The CDR3 is made up of 13 amino acids. The CDR3 DNA reads as TGCGCCAGCAGCTTAGTCTACCCCTACGAGCAGTACTTC. The encoded protein is CASSLVYPYEQYF.